In this sample, the clone carrying this T cell receptor beta chain turned up a few times. As yet, its antigen is unknown. These data originate in a study of CD8 T cells in ankylosing spondylitis. Overall study results and limits: Among TCR beta sequences, a motif of roughly 8 highly homologous variants appeared characteristic of ankylosing spondylitis blood.

The CDR3 extends over 15 amino acids. CDR1 MNHEY and CDR2 SVGEGT come from the germline V gene. The J segment lost 0 bases and the V segment lost 7 bases, leaving 8 bases of the junction unmatched. In TCRdb, the 5' RACE reads were re-called with MiXCR into one record per CDR3 protein. The sample contains about 210,000 distinct CDR3 sequences, about 6.7% of which appear only once. This rearrangement joins TRBV6-2 or TRBV6-3 to TRBJ1-1; 7 bases are shared with TRBD1. The sample taken for sequencing was blood, either unsorted or a sorted T cell fraction (not recorded which). The sequence was collected from a male donor with ankylosing spondylitis. The CDR3 loop is CASILLQGMNTEAFF. CDR3 nucleotides: TGTGCCAGCATCTTATTACAGGGGATGAACACTGAAGCTTTCTTT.